The 14 T cell receptor beta chains reported below all come from one sample, sequenced in a study of cytomegalovirus exposure and HLA in healthy donors. The protocol was immunoSEQ multiplex PCR, while the TCRdb copy is restricted to in-frame clones and leaves out a portion. The sample shows approximately 150,000 clones, 80% to 90% of them seen only once. The sample was PBMCs. These TCRs come from a man between 18 and 29 years old in good health and CMV-seropositive.

The rearrangement uses TRBV11-3 and TRBJ2-7; D is possibly TRBD1 (7 bases). There are 15 residues in the CDR3. With 1 base removed from V and 3 bases from J, the gap between germline ends came to 13 bases. CDR1 is SGHNT and CDR2 is YENEEA in the germline V gene. CDR3 protein: CASSLGGDRGYEQYF. In nucleotides, the CDR3 is TGTGCCAGCAGCTTAGGGGGGGACAGAGGCTACGAGCAGTACTTC.

The chain links TRBV6-5 to TRBJ1-2; perhaps TRBD1 as D (5 bases). The ends were cut back, 10 bases at V and 6 bases at J, with 15 bases in the middle. Germline V gene sequence: CDR1 MNHEY, CDR2 SVGAGI. The CDR3 runs 12 residues. CDR3 coding DNA: TGTGCCACCACCCGATGGGGCCATGGCTACACCTTC. Amino acids: CATTRWGHGYTF.

The chain is built from TRBV5-4 and TRBJ2-7; 9 positions match TRBD1. There are 13 residues in the CDR3. Germline CDR1 is SGHNT and CDR2 is YYREEE (reference sequence). V shed 4 bases and J 6 bases; nucleotides not matched to a gene: 5. CDR3 residues: CASSRDREGEQYF. The CDR3 coding sequence is TGTGCCAGCAGCCGGGACAGGGAAGGCGAGCAGTACTTC.

The genes are TRBV2 and TRBJ2-2; TRBD1 matches 8 bases. CDR1 is SNHLY and CDR2 is FYNNEI in the germline V gene. This CDR3 contains 14 residues. The J segment lost 5 bases and the V segment lost 8 bases, leaving 7 bases of the junction unmatched. CDR3 residues: CASGGQGQTGELFF. The CDR3 nucleotides read TGTGCCAGCGGCGGACAGGGTCAGACCGGGGAGCTGTTTTTT. Combining the CDR3 with reference TRBV2 and TRBJ2-2 gives the whole variable domain EPEVTQTPSHQVTQMGQEVILRCVPISNHLYFYWYRQILGQKVEFLVSFYNNEISEKSEIFDDQFSVERPDGSNFTLKIRSTKLEDSAMYFCASGGQGQTGELFFGEGSRLTVL.

The V call is TRBV7-9, the J call TRBJ2-5; TRBD2 matches at 8 bases. Trimming cost V 8 bases and J 5 bases; bases outside gene matches: 10. Germline-derived CDR1 and CDR2 are SEHNR and FQNEAQ (reference sequence). The CDR3 covers 14 residues. The CDR3 DNA reads TGTGCCAGCCACACGGGAGGGAGTAGGGAGACCCAGTACTTC. Translated: CASHTGGSRETQYF.

The chain combines TRBV5-6 with TRBJ1-4; D uncertain. V was trimmed by 3 bases and J by 8 bases, leaving 8 bases between them. Germline V CDR1 and CDR2: SGHDT, YYEEEE. The CDR3 extends over 12 amino acids. The CDR3 DNA reads TGTGCCAGCAGCTCCTCGGGGGAAAAACTGTTTTTT. Translation: CASSSSGEKLFF. Full variable domain (missing parts from reference TRBV5-6 and TRBJ1-4): DAGVTQSPTHLIKTRGQQVTLRCSPKSGHDTVSWYQQALGQGPQFIFQYYEEEERQRGNFPDRFSGHQFPNYSSELNVNALLLGDSALYLCASSSSGEKLFFGSGTQLSVL.

This chain links TRBV5-1 with TRBJ1-2; TRBD1 matches 10 bases. Trimming cost V 3 bases and J 5 bases; bases outside gene matches: 4. The germline V gene encodes CDR1 SGHRS and CDR2 YFSETQ. The CDR3 is made up of 14 amino acids. CDR3 in DNA: TGCGCCAGCAGCTCGGGACAGGGGACATATGGCTACACCTTC. This encodes CASSSGQGTYGYTF.

This clone was observed once. At one end, the junction sequence differs from germline, possibly due to a read error. The rearrangement joins TRBV18 to TRBJ1-4, with 7 bases that match TRBD1. Looked up from germline, CDR1 is KGHSH and CDR2 is LQKENI. The CDR3 is 15 residues long. CDR3 sequence reads: CASSSPGQYNEKLFF. Written as DNA, the CDR3 is TGTGCCAGCTCATCACCGGGACAGTATAATGAAAAACTGTTTTTT.

This clone was seen more than once but under ten times. V usage is TRBV4-1 and J usage is TRBJ1-2; 10 bases map to TRBD1. This CDR3 spans 16 amino acids. Germline V lookup: CDR1 MGHRA, CDR2 YSYEKL. Trimming removed 0 bases from V and 4 bases from J; junction bases left unmatched: 5. CDR3 residues: CASSQEGQGSSYGYTF. The CDR3 DNA is TGCGCCAGCAGCCAAGAGGGACAGGGGTCGAGCTATGGCTACACCTTC.

This clone was seen a single time. V gene TRBV2 combines with J gene TRBJ1-2, with D unclear. The V end lost 6 bases, the J end lost 4 bases, and 18 bases lay between the germline ends. Germline CDR1 reads SNHLY; CDR2 reads FYNNEI. The CDR3 runs to 15 residues. The CDR3 DNA follows: TGTGCCAGCAGGCCACTAGCCGGACCGGCCTATGGCTACACCTTC. Protein product: CASRPLAGPAYGYTF.

This chain uses TRBV4-2 with TRBJ2-3; TRBD2 matches at 8 bases. CDR1 LGHNA and CDR2 YNFKEQ come from the germline V gene. The length of the CDR3 is 14 residues. V was clipped by 9 bases and J by 2 bases; unmatched bases: 7. The CDR3 DNA reads TGTGCCAGTGGTTTAGCGGGATCCACAGATACGCAGTATTTT. It is translated as CASGLAGSTDTQYF.

This clone was observed once. The rearrangement links TRBV4-1 to TRBJ2-2; the D gene is possibly TRBD2 (5 bases). The CDR3 spans 15 residues. V was shortened by 4 bases and J by 3 bases, with 12 bases between the two germline ends. Germline values: CDR1 MGHRA, CDR2 YSYEKL. This CDR3 is CASSLFGSDTGELFF. CDR3 nucleotides: TGCGCCAGCAGCCTCTTTGGTAGCGACACCGGGGAGCTGTTTTTT.

CDR3 in amino acids: CATAPGLDAEQYF. Written as DNA, the CDR3 is TGCGCCACCGCCCCGGGACTAGACGCCGAGCAGTACTTC. The V call is TRBV5-1, the J call TRBJ2-7; 8 bases line up with TRBD2. Germline lookup yields CDR1 SGHRS and CDR2 YFSETQ. J lost 6 bases, V lost 9 bases, and 11 bases had no gene match. CDR3 size: 13 residues.

The chain is built from TRBV2 and TRBJ1-3, with D maybe TRBD1 (6 bases). Germline values: CDR1 SNHLY, CDR2 FYNNEI. This CDR3 region has 15 residues. Trimming took 6 bases from V and 0 from J, leaving 12 bases between them. This CDR3 reads CASRGDIFSGNTIYF. DNA for the CDR3: TGTGCCAGCAGGGGGGACATCTTCTCTGGAAACACCATATATTTT.